A selection of T cell receptor beta chains follows, all from one sample in a study of response to subunit inactivated influenza vaccine. MiXCR, run by TCRdb on the RT-PCR reads, gives a single entry per CDR3 protein. The repertoire includes over 300,000 distinct CDR3 sequences, 20% to 25% of them detected once, and roughly 10% sits in the top ten. This specimen consisted of PBMCs from blood, obtained less than 22 months after vaccination. The receptor source for this set is a man aged 50-75 years who received an inactivated influenza vaccine. Each CDR3 is given with its conserved first and last residue. Fields, in order: J gene, V gene, D gene, clone size, CDR3 protein, CDR3 DNA. The D gene is left open where the match is weak. The size entry is marked missing in some rows and otherwise reads once, few, many or a size class.

>TRBJ1-4|TRBV5-1|TRBD1|many
CASSRSGQSNEKLFF
TGCGCCAGCAGCCGCTCGGGACAGAGTAATGAAAAACTGTTTTTT
>TRBJ2-1|TRBV7-2|NA|few
CASSFNSYNEQFF
TGTGCCAGCAGCTTTAACTCCTACAATGAGCAGTTCTTC
>TRBJ1-2|TRBV9|NA|many
CASSVGTGDYGYTF
TGTGCCAGCAGCGTAGGGACGGGGGACTATGGCTACACCTTC
>TRBJ2-4|TRBV21-1|NA|NA
CASRGQGPKIAKNIQYF
TGTGCCAGCAGGGGACAGGGGCCTAAAATCGCCAAAAACATTCAGTACTTC
>TRBJ2-1|TRBV20-1|TRBD2|NA
CSARDPAGGYDEQFF
TGCAGTGCTAGAGACCCAGCGGGAGGGTACGATGAGCAGTTCTTC
>TRBJ1-5|TRBV6-1|NA|NA
CASSAAVLNQPQHF
TGTGCCAGCAGTGCTGCGGTCCTCAATCAGCCCCAGCATTTT
>TRBJ1-5|TRBV28|TRBD1|NA
CASSSAQGDQPQHF
TGTGCCAGCAGTTCCGCACAGGGGGATCAGCCCCAGCATTTT
>TRBJ2-3|TRBV2|NA|few
CASSPEQPTDTQYF
TGTGCCAGCAGTCCGGAGCAGCCCACAGATACGCAGTATTTT
>TRBJ2-1|TRBV27|NA|few
CASSLSATYLNNEQFF
TGTGCCAGCAGTTTATCCGCCACCTACCTCAACAATGAGCAGTTCTTC
>TRBJ2-7|TRBV12-3/TRBV12-4|NA|few
CASSANSVHEQYF
TGTGCCAGCAGCGCTAACAGTGTCCACGAGCAGTACTTC
>TRBJ1-1|TRBV9|TRBD1|NA
CASSPRTGDTEAFF
TGTGCCAGCAGCCCCCGGACAGGGGACACTGAAGCTTTCTTT
>TRBJ2-7|TRBV7-2|NA|NA
CASTDRGSSYEQYF
TGTGCCAGCACCGACCGGGGGAGCTCCTACGAGCAGTACTTC
>TRBJ1-4|TRBV7-2|TRBD1|NA
CASSQGTGGQNEKLFF
TGTGCCAGCAGTCAAGGGACAGGAGGCCAAAATGAAAAACTGTTTTTT
>TRBJ2-1|TRBV4-1|NA|many
CASSQKGVQQFF
TGCGCCAGCAGCCAAAAGGGGGTACAGCAGTTCTTC
>TRBJ2-3|TRBV7-6|TRBD2|NA
CASSPLAGESYGDTQYF
TGTGCCAGCAGCCCCTTAGCGGGAGAGTCATATGGAGATACGCAGTATTTT
>TRBJ2-7|TRBV12-3/TRBV12-4|TRBD2|NA
CASSLDGRASEQYF
TGTGCCAGCAGTTTAGACGGGAGGGCCTCCGAGCAGTACTTC
>TRBJ1-4|TRBV5-1|NA|many
CASSVASSTNEKLFF
TGCGCCAGCAGCGTGGCAAGTTCAACTAATGAAAAACTGTTTTTT
>TRBJ1-3|TRBV4-3|NA|NA
CASSQDYSSGNTIYF
TGCGCCAGCAGCCAAGATTACAGCTCTGGAAACACCATATATTTT
>TRBJ2-5|TRBV7-5|NA|NA
CSPVSAGSRDTQETQYF
TGCAGCCCTGTGTCTGCAGGCAGCCGGGACACCCAAGAGACCCAGTACTTC
>TRBJ2-1|TRBV15|TRBD2|NA
CATSRDRAGEVLNEQFF
TGTGCCACCAGCAGAGATAGGGCGGGAGAGGTCCTCAATGAGCAGTTCTTC
>TRBJ1-5|TRBV27|NA|many
CASSHSNQPQHF
TGTGCCAGCAGTCACAGCAATCAGCCCCAGCATTTT
>TRBJ1-1|TRBV7-9|TRBD1|many
CASNPGQRNTEAFF
TGTGCCAGCAACCCGGGACAGAGGAACACTGAAGCTTTCTTT
>TRBJ1-2|TRBV12-3/TRBV12-4|NA|few
CASSSGRHGYTF
TGTGCCAGCAGTTCAGGGCGCCATGGCTACACCTTC
>TRBJ2-1|TRBV10-3|NA|few
CAISPTGEGRYNEQFF
TGTGCCATCAGCCCAACAGGCGAAGGCCGGTACAATGAGCAGTTCTTC
>TRBJ2-3|TRBV5-1|NA|many
CASSLGQATDTQYF
TGCGCCAGCAGCTTGGGGCAGGCCACAGATACGCAGTATTTT
>TRBJ2-5|TRBV6-2/TRBV6-3|NA|NA
CASSFGRRTVGETQYF
TGTGCCAGCAGTTTCGGACGTCGGACAGTTGGAGAGACCCAGTACTTC
>TRBJ1-6|TRBV5-1|NA|NA
CASSFRTANYNSPLHF
TGCGCCAGCAGCTTTAGGACGGCTAACTATAATTCACCCCTCCACTTT
>TRBJ1-1|TRBV14|NA|NA
CASSQRLYTEAFF
TGTGCCAGCAGCCAGCGCCTTTACACTGAAGCTTTCTTT
>TRBJ2-1|TRBV12-3/TRBV12-4|TRBD2|few
CASSQRGSSYNEQFF
TGTGCCAGCAGTCAACGCGGGAGCTCCTACAATGAGCAGTTCTTC
>TRBJ2-5|TRBV6-2/TRBV6-3|NA|few
CASSYSGRQETQYF
TGTGCCAGCAGTTACTCGGGGAGACAAGAGACCCAGTACTTC
>TRBJ1-2|TRBV5-5|TRBD1|few
CASSPLQGNYGYTF
TGTGCCAGCAGCCCGTTACAGGGGAACTATGGCTACACCTTC
>TRBJ1-2|TRBV19|NA|NA
CASSISAGDYGYTF
TGTGCCAGTAGTATAAGCGCAGGTGACTATGGCTACACCTTC
>TRBJ2-1|TRBV3-1|NA|few
CASSQGAGTYNEQFF
TGTGCCAGCAGCCAAGGGGCGGGGACCTACAATGAGCAGTTCTTC
>TRBJ2-1|TRBV10-3|NA|few
CAISPLSGNEQFF
TGTGCCATCAGTCCCCTAAGCGGCAATGAGCAGTTCTTC
>TRBJ1-3|TRBV12-3/TRBV12-4|NA|few
CASSPYPLGNTIYF
TGTGCCAGCAGCCCATACCCTTTGGGCAACACCATATATTTT
>TRBJ1-6|TRBV7-6|TRBD1|few
CASSSLGGTGAISPLHF
TGTGCCAGCAGCTCTCTCGGTGGGACAGGGGCGATTTCACCCCTCCACTTT
>TRBJ2-7|TRBV18|TRBD2|NA
CASSPNGTSGSYEQYF
TGTGCCAGCTCACCAAACGGGACTAGCGGGAGTTACGAGCAGTACTTC
>TRBJ1-2|TRBV2|TRBD1|many
CASSRDRANYGYTF
TGTGCCAGCAGCCGGGACAGGGCTAACTATGGCTACACCTTC
>TRBJ1-1|TRBV6-6|TRBD1|once
CASSTTGETEALF
TGTGCCAGCAGTACCACAGGGGAGACTGAAGCTCTCTTT
>TRBJ2-7|TRBV7-9|TRBD1|NA
CASSPTGGFFSYEQYF
TGTGCCAGCAGTCCTACAGGGGGCTTTTTCTCCTACGAGCAGTACTTC
>TRBJ2-1|TRBV6-1|TRBD2|few
CASRLTSGPYNEQFF
TGTGCCAGCAGACTGACTAGCGGCCCCTACAATGAGCAGTTCTTC
>TRBJ1-5|TRBV12-3/TRBV12-4|TRBD1|many
CASSLDRGQPQHF
TGTGCCAGCAGTTTAGACAGGGGGCAGCCCCAGCATTTT
>TRBJ2-2|TRBV7-6|TRBD2|NA
CASSLAVPGLGAGELFF
TGTGCCAGCAGCTTAGCGGTGCCGGGACTAGGTGCCGGGGAGCTGTTTTTT
>TRBJ2-5|TRBV7-9|NA|few
CASSLSIQETQYF
TGTGCCAGCAGCTTGTCTATACAAGAGACCCAGTACTTC
>TRBJ2-3|TRBV9|NA|few
CASSVDAAEDTQYF
TGTGCCAGCAGCGTAGATGCAGCGGAGGATACGCAGTATTTT
>TRBJ2-7|TRBV6-5|NA|many
CASSPLSDRYEQYF
TGTGCCAGCAGTCCCCTCTCGGACCGCTACGAGCAGTACTTC
>TRBJ2-1|TRBV20-1|TRBD1|NA
CSARDRGLDEQFF
TGCAGTGCTCGAGACAGGGGGCTGGATGAGCAGTTCTTC
>TRBJ2-7|TRBV4-1|TRBD1|NA
CASSQQDRHYEQYF
TGCGCCAGCAGCCAGCAGGACAGGCACTACGAGCAGTACTTC
>TRBJ2-7|TRBV7-9|NA|NA
CASSLGGVRLYEQYF
TGTGCCAGCAGCTTAGGGGGAGTCAGGCTCTACGAGCAGTACTTC
>TRBJ2-1|TRBV20-1|TRBD1|NA
CSAHDRGWNNEQFF
TGCAGTGCTCACGACAGGGGGTGGAACAATGAGCAGTTCTTC
>TRBJ2-3|TRBV28|NA|NA
CASGLSDTQYF
TGTGCCAGCGGACTTTCAGATACGCAGTATTTT
>TRBJ2-1|TRBV12-3/TRBV12-4|TRBD2|NA
CASSRRGRAIYNEQFF
TGTGCCAGCAGCCGAAGAGGGAGGGCGATTTACAATGAGCAGTTCTTC
>TRBJ2-5|TRBV11-1|NA|NA
CASSAVSQETQYF
TGTGCCAGCAGCGCGGTTTCGCAAGAGACCCAGTACTTC